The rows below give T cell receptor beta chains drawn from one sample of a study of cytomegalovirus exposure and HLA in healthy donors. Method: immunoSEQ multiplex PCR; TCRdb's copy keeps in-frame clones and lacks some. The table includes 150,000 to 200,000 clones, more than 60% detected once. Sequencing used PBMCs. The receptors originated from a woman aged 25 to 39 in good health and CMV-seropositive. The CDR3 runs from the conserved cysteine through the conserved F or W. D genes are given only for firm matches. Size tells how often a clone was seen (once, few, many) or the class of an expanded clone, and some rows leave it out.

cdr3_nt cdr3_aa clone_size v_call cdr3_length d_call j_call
TGTGCCAGCAGGACAGGGGATTACTCTGGAAACACCATATATTTT CASRTGDYSGNTIYF . TRBV6-1 15 TRBD1 TRBJ1-3
TGTGCCAGCTCACCACCAGGAGCAGGGGGGAACACTGAAGCTTTCTTT CASSPPGAGGNTEAFF . TRBV18 16 TRBD1 TRBJ1-1
TGTGCCTGGAGTGATACAGTGGAGGCTAACTATGGCTACACCTTC CAWSDTVEANYGYTF few TRBV30 15 . TRBJ1-2
TGCGCCAGCAGCCAAGGGGCCTCCTACAATGAGCAGTTCTTC CASSQGASYNEQFF . TRBV4-1 14 . TRBJ2-1
TGTGCCAGTACCCCGACTATCCTAGACAATGAGCAGTTCTTC CASTPTILDNEQFF few TRBV19 14 . TRBJ2-1
TGTGCCAGCAGCACGGGACAGCGAATAGTGGAGACCCAGTACTTC CASSTGQRIVETQYF few TRBV5-6 15 TRBD1 TRBJ2-5
TGTGCCAGCAGTTTATTCTCGGGGAGTCAGCCCCAGCATTTT CASSLFSGSQPQHF . TRBV28 14 . TRBJ1-5
TGTGCCAGCTCACCGGGACAGGGTGTTAGTGAAGCTTTCTTT CASSPGQGVSEAFF . TRBV18 14 TRBD1 TRBJ1-1
TGCAGCGTTGAGCCGCGGGAGGGTTATGATACGCAGTATTTT CSVEPREGYDTQYF . TRBV29-1 14 TRBD2 TRBJ2-3
TGTGCCACCAGCCCAGCAGGGCGGGAGGGCTACAATGAGCAGTTCTTC CATSPAGREGYNEQFF once TRBV15 16 TRBD2 TRBJ2-1
TGTGCCTGGAGTCGGGGGGGCTCTGGAAACACCATATATTTT CAWSRGGSGNTIYF . TRBV30 14 . TRBJ1-3
TGCGCCAGCAGCCAACAGGTCGCTAATCCCTACGAGCAGTACTTC CASSQQVANPYEQYF . TRBV4-1 15 . TRBJ2-7
TGTGCCAGCAGTTTAACAATGGAGACCTATGGCTACACCTTC CASSLTMETYGYTF . TRBV28 14 . TRBJ1-2
TGTGCCAGCGGTACGGCAGGGGGTTACGGGAGCAATCAGCCCCAGCATTTT CASGTAGGYGSNQPQHF . TRBV7-8 17 TRBD1 TRBJ1-5
TGTGCCAGCAGTTTCAATTATCGAGATGGCTACACCTTC CASSFNYRDGYTF few TRBV28 13 . TRBJ1-2
TGTGCCAGCAGGATTAGCGGGAGGGCCGCGGGTGAGCAGTTCTTC CASRISGRAAGEQFF . TRBV7-2 15 TRBD2 TRBJ2-1
TGTGCCAGCAGACCAGGGGTTGGGCTTGAAGCTTTCTTT CASRPGVGLEAFF . TRBV6-5 13 . TRBJ1-1
TGTGCCAGCAGCTTAGCGGGGAGGGAGGTGAACACCGGGGAGCTGTTTTTT CASSLAGREVNTGELFF . TRBV7-6 17 TRBD2 TRBJ2-2
TGTGCCAGCAGCCTGGACATACTCTACGAGCAGTACTTC CASSLDILYEQYF . TRBV14 13 . TRBJ2-7
TGTGCCAGCAGACCTTCCGGGGGAGGGACTGAAGCTTTCTTT CASRPSGGGTEAFF . TRBV7-2 14 . TRBJ1-1
TGTGCCTGGAGTGTACAGGGCGGCTACACCTTC CAWSVQGGYTF few TRBV30 11 . TRBJ1-2
TGTGCCACCTGGGACAGGCGAACCCCCCTCTCAGGGGCCAACGTCCTGACTTTC CATWDRRTPLSGANVLTF . TRBV19 18 TRBD1 TRBJ2-6
TGTGCCAGCAGCTTACCCAGGGGGGTCCCTTGGAACACTGAAGCTTTCTTT CASSLPRGVPWNTEAFF once TRBV7-2 17 TRBD1 TRBJ1-1
TGTGCCAGCAGTGAAATTTCCGGTGGAGGAGGAAACACCATATATTTT CASSEISGGGGNTIYF . TRBV2 16 . TRBJ1-3
TGTGCCAGCAGCTCAAATACTCTTTTCTACGAGCAGTACTTC CASSSNTLFYEQYF once TRBV5-7 14 . TRBJ2-7
TGTGCCAGCAGCTTAGTAGGTGGACAGGACTGTTACTTC CASSLVGGQDCYF . TRBV11-3 13 TRBD1 TRBJ2-5
TGTGCCAGCAGCGAAGGAGTAGCGGGAGATACGCAGTATTTT CASSEGVAGDTQYF . TRBV25-1 14 TRBD2 TRBJ2-3
TGTGCCAGCAGTGGGAGTCTTAGCGGGGGCTACGAGCAGTACTTC CASSGSLSGGYEQYF . TRBV2 15 TRBD2 TRBJ2-7
TGTGCCACCAGCAAGGACACTTTCCTCTCCTACGAGCAGTACTTC CATSKDTFLSYEQYF . TRBV15 15 . TRBJ2-7
TGTGCCAGCAGCTTAACGGGGGGACTAGCGGGACTGAATGAGCAGTTCTTC CASSLTGGLAGLNEQFF few TRBV7-8 17 TRBD2 TRBJ2-1
TGCGCCAGCAGTAGACAGACGGGACTAGCTCTCTACGAGCAGTACTTC CASSRQTGLALYEQYF . TRBV10-2 16 TRBD2 TRBJ2-7
TGTGCCAGCAGCCTCCCCTTTTACGAGCAGTACTTC CASSLPFYEQYF . TRBV7-9 12 . TRBJ2-7